A single T cell receptor beta chain is shown here with its context. Sequencing was performed with immunoSEQ multiplex PCR; in TCRdb, only in-frame clones are kept and a portion is missing. The sample holds 50,000 to 60,000 clones, about nine tenths seen once. CDR3 size: 14 residues. Trimming shortened V by 3 bases and J by 0 bases, and 8 bases separated the two germline ends. The germline gives CDR1 WSHSY, CDR2 SAAADI. The data belong to a study of T cell changes during pregnancy in multiple sclerosis. The chain employs TRBV10-2 and TRBJ1-1; weak D call: TRBD1 (6 bases). This specimen was CD4+ T cells from peripheral blood mononuclear cells, taken in the second trimester of pregnancy. The clonotype comes from a female donor with multiple sclerosis, enrolled in a pregnancy study. CDR3 region: CASSEGQMNTEAFF. CDR3 DNA sequence: TGCGCCAGCAGTGAAGGACAGATGAACACTGAAGCTTTCTTT.